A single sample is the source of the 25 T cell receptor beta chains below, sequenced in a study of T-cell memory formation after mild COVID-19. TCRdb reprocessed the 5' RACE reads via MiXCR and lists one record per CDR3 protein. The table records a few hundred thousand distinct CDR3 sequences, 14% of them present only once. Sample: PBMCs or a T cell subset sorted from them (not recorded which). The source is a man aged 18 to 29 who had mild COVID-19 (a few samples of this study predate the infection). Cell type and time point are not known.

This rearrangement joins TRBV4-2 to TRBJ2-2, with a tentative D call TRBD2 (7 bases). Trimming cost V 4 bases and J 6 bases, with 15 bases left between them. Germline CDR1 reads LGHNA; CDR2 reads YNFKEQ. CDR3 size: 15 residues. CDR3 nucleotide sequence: TGTGCCAGCAGCCTAGGTTCGGGGGGCCCCGGGGAGCTGTTTTTT. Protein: CASSLGSGGPGELFF.

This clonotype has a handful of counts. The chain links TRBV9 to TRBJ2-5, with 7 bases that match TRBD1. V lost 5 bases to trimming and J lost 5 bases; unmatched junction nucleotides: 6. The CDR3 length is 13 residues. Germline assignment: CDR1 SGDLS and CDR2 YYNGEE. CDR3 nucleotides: TGTGCCAGCAGGCATACAGGGGAGGAGACCCAGTACTTC. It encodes CASRHTGEETQYF.

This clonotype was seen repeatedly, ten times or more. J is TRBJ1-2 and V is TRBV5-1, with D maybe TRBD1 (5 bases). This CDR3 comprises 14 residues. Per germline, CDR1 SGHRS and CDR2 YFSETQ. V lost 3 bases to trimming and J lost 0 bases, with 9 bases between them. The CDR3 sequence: CASSSRDPNYGYTF. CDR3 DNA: TGCGCCAGCAGCTCCCGGGACCCTAACTATGGCTACACCTTC.

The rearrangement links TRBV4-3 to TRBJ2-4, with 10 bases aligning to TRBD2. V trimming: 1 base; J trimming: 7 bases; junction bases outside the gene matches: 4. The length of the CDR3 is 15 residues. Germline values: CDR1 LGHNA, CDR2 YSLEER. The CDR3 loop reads CASSQGAGGPNIQYF. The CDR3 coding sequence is TGCGCCAGCAGCCAAGGAGCGGGGGGGCCGAACATTCAGTACTTC.

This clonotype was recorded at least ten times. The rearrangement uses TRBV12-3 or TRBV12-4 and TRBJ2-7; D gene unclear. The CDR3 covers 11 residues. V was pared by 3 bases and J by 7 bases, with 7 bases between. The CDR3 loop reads CASSLRQEQYF. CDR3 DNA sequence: TGTGCCAGCAGTTTGCGGCAGGAGCAGTACTTC.

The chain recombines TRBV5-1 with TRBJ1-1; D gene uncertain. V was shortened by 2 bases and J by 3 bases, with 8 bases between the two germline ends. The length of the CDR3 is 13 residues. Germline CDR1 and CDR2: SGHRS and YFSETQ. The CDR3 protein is CASSFDGYTEAFF. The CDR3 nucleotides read TGCGCCAGCAGCTTTGACGGATACACTGAAGCTTTCTTT.

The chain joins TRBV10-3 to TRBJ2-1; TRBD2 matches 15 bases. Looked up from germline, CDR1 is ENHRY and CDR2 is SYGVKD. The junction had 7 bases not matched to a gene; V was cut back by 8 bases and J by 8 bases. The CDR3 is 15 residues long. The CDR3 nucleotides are TGTGCCATCGGTGGACTAGCGGGGGGGCCTCATGAGCAGTTCTTC. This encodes CAIGGLAGGPHEQFF.

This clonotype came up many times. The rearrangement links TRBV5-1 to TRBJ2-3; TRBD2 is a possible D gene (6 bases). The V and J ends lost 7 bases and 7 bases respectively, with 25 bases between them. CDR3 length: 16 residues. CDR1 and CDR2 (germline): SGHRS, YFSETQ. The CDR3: CASLPAAGLSRNTQYF. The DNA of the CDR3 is TGCGCCAGCCTCCCGGCGGCCGGACTAAGCAGGAATACGCAGTATTTT.

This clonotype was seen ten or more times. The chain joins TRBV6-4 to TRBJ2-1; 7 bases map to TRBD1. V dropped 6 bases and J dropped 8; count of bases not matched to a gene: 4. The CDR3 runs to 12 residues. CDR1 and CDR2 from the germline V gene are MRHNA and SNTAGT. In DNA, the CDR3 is TGTGCCAGCAGCAACAGGGGAGATGAGCAGTTCTTC. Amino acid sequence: CASSNRGDEQFF.

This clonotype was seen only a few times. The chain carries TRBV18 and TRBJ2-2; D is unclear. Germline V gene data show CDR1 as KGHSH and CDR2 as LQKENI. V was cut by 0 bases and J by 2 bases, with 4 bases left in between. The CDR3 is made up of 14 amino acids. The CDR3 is CASSPPYNTGELFF. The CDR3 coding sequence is TGTGCCAGCTCACCACCGTATAACACCGGGGAGCTGTTTTTT.

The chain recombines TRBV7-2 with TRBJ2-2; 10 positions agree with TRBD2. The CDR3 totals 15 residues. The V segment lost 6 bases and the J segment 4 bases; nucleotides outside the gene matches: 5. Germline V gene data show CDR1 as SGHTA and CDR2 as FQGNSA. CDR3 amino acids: CASSERGGGTGELFF. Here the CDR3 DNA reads TGTGCCAGCAGTGAGCGGGGGGGAGGCACCGGGGAGCTGTTTTTT.

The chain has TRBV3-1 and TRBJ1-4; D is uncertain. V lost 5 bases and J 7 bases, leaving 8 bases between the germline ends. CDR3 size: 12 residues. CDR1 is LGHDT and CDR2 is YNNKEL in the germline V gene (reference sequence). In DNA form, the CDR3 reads TGTGCCAGCAGCGTCGGAAGTGAAAAACTGTTTTTT. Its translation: CASSVGSEKLFF.

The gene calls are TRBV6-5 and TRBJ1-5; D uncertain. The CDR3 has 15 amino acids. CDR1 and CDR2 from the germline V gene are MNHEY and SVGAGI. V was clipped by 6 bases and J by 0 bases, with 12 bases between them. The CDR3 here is CASSRLRASNQPQHF. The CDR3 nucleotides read TGTGCCAGCAGCCGCTTGAGGGCTAGCAATCAGCCCCAGCATTTT.

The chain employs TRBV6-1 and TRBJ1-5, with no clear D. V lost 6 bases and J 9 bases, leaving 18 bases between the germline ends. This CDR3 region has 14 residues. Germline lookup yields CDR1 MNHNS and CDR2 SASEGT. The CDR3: CASSSLESTTPQHF. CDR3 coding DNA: TGTGCCAGCAGCTCCCTGGAGTCGACAACGCCCCAGCATTTT.

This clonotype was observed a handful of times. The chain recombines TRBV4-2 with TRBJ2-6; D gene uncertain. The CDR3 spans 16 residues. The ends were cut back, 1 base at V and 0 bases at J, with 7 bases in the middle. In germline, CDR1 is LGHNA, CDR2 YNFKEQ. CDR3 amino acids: CASSQAHRSGANVLTF. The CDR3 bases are TGTGCCAGCAGCCAAGCCCACCGCTCTGGGGCCAACGTCCTGACTTTC.

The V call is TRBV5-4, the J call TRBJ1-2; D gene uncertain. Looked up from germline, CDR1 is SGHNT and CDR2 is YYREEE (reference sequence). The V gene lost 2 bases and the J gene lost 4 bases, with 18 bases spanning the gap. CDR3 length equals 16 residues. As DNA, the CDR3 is TGTGCCAGCAGCTTAGACACTCCGATACCCCCCTATGGCTACACCTTC. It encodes CASSLDTPIPPYGYTF.

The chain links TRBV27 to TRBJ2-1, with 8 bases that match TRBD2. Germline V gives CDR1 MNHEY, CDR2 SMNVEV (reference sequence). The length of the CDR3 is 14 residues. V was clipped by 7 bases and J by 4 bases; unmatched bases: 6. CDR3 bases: TGTGCCAGCAAAAAGCGGGGGCTGTACAATGAGCAGTTCTTC. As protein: CASKKRGLYNEQFF.

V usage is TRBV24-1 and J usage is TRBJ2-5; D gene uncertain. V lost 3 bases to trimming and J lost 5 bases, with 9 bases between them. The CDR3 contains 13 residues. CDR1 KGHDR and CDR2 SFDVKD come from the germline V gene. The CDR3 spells CATSDGGRETQYF. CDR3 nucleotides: TGTGCCACCAGTGATGGCGGAAGGGAGACCCAGTACTTC.

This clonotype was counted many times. The CDR3 DNA reads TGCGCCAGCAGCCTCTCGGTAGGGGGGAGGTACAATGAGCAGTTCTTC. It codes for CASSLSVGGRYNEQFF. J is TRBJ2-1 and V is TRBV5-1; D tentatively reads TRBD1 or TRBD2 (6 bases each). Trimming stripped 4 bases from V and 4 bases from J, with 18 bases between. The CDR3 has 16 amino acids. The germline V gene has CDR1 SGHRS and CDR2 YFSETQ.

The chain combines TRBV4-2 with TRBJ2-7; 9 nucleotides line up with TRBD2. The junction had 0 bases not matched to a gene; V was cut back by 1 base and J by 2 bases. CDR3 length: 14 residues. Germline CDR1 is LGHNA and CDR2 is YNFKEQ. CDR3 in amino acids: CASSQGTSAYEQYF. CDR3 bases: TGTGCCAGCAGCCAAGGGACTAGCGCCTACGAGCAGTACTTC.

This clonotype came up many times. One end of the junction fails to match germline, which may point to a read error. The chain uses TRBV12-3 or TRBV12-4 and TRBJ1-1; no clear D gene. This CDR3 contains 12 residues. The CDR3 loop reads CASSFGDTEAFF. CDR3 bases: TGCGCCAGCAGCTTCGGCGACACTGAAGCTTTCTTT.

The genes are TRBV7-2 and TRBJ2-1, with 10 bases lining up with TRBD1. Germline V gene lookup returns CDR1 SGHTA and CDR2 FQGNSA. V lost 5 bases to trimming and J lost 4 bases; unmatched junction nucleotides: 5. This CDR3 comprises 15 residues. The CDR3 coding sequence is TGTGCCAGCAGCAAGACAGGGGGCGAATACAATGAGCAGTTCTTC. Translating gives CASSKTGGEYNEQFF.

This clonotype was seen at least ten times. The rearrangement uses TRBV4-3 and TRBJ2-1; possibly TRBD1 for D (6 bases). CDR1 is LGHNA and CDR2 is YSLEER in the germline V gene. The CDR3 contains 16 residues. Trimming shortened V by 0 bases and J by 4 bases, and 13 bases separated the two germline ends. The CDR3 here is CASSQDSMTGYNEQFF. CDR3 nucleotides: TGCGCCAGCAGCCAAGATTCGATGACAGGTTACAATGAGCAGTTCTTC.

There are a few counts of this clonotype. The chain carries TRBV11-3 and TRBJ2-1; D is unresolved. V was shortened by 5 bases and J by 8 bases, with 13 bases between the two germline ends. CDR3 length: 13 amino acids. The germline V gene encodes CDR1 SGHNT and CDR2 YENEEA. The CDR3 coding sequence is TGTGCCAGCAGCCTGGAGTTCCGGGATGAGCAGTTCTTC. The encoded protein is CASSLEFRDEQFF.

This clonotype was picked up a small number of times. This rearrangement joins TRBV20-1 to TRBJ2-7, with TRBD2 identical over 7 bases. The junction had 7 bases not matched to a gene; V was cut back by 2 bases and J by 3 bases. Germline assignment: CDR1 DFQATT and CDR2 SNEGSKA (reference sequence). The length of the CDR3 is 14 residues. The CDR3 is CSARMAERDYEQYV. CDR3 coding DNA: TGCAGTGCTAGAATGGCGGAGCGGGACTACGAGCAGTACGTC.